The following is a T cell receptor (beta chain) sequence with its context. At one end, the junction sequence differs from germline, possibly due to a read error. The same CDR3 also results from other DNA sequences found in this sample. This entry belongs to a study of shared T cell receptors in the human thymus. Germline V gene data show CDR1 as SQVTM and CDR2 as ANQGSEA. The CDR3 loop spans 16 amino acids. The protocol was immunoSEQ multiplex PCR, while the TCRdb copy is restricted to in-frame clones and leaves out a portion. This table holds fewer than 700,000 clones, around nine tenths found once. This sample also belongs to another study, concerning human thymus T cells. This second study notes: Healthy Finnish infants having corrective surgery for congenital heart defects served as donors. Related studies noted strongly shared thymic repertoires across unrelated people.

This TCR was sampled from a boy under three years old with a congenital heart defect. Specimen: thymocytes. The V call is TRBV29-1, the J call TRBJ2-5; TRBD1 matches 9 bases. CDR3 DNA: TGTAGCGTTGAAGATTGGACAGGGGTAGTTATAGAGACCCAGTACTTC. Its translation is CSVEDWTGVVIETQYF.